The T cell receptor (beta chain) described here comes from a study of OX40 agonist ivuxolimab in advanced cancers. Study-level information: Having had anti-PD-1, anti-PD-L1 or anti-CTLA-4 therapy before was allowed, and about 42% had some.

The table came from immunoSEQ multiplex PCR; TCRdb's copy has only in-frame clones and leaves some out. Seen here are tens of thousands of clones, 75% to 95% observed once, and the top ten hold approximately 11%. Autoimmune disease history or systemic immunosuppression meant exclusion. CDR3 length: 17 residues. The J segment lost 2 bases and the V segment lost 0 bases, leaving 7 bases of the junction unmatched. Germline loops: CDR1 SGHNT, CDR2 YYREEE (reference sequence). This rearrangement joins TRBV5-4 to TRBJ2-2; 7 positions agree with TRBD2. The sample here was CD4+ or CD8+ T cells sorted from blood, taken in a trial of the OX40 agonist ivuxolimab. The TCR sequence derives from an adult with an advanced solid tumor such as melanoma, head and neck, liver or kidney cancer. DNA of the CDR3: TGTGCCAGCAGCTTGGAAGGAGCGGGGTCAAACACCGGGGAGCTGTTTTTT. Translating it yields CASSLEGAGSNTGELFF.